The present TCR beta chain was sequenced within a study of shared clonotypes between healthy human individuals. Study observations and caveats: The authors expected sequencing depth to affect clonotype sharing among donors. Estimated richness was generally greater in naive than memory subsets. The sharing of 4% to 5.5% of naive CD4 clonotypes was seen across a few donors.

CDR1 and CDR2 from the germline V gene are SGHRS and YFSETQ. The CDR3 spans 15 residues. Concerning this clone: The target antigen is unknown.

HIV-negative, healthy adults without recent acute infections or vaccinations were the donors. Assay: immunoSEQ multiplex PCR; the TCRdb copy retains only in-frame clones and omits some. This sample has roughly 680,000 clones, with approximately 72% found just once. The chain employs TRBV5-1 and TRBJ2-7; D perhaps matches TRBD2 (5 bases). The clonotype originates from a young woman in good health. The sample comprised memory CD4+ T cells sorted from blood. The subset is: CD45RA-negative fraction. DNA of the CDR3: TGCGCGAGCTCTCTTTCGGGGAGTAAGGTTGACGAGCAGTACTTC. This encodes CASSLSGSKVDEQYF. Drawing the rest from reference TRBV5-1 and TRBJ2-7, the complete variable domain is KAGVTQTPRYLIKTRGQQVTLSCSPISGHRSVSWYQQTPGQGLQFLFEYFSETQRNKGNFPGRFSGRQFSNSRSEMNVSTLELGDSALYLCASSLSGSKVDEQYFGPGTRLTVT.